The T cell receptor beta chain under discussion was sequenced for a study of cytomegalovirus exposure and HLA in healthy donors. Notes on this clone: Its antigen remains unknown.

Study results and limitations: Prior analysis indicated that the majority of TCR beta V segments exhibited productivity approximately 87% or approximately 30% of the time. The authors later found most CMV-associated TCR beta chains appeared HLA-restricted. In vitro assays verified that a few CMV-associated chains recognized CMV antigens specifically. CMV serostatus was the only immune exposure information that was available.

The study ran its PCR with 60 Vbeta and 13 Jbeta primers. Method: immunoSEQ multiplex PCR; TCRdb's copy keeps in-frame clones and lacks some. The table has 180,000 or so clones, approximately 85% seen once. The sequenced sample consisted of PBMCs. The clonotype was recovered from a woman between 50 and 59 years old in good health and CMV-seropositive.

The CDR3 sequence: CASSFREEQYF. The CDR3 nucleotides read TGCGCCAGCAGCTTTCGGGAAGAGCAGTACTTC. The chain joins TRBV5-1 to TRBJ2-7, with D possibly TRBD2 on 5 matching bases. Germline V gives CDR1 SGHRS, CDR2 YFSETQ. This CDR3 has 11 amino acids. V was trimmed by 2 bases and J by 7 bases, leaving 7 bases between them.